This entry lists 19 T cell receptor beta chains sequenced from one sample in a study of CD8 T cells in Susac syndrome. RNA in amounts of roughly 0.45 to 1 ug was reverse transcribed with random hexamers. TCRdb re-analysed the immunoSEQ multiplex PCR reads in MiXCR, keeping a single row per CDR3 protein. Here the sample spans around 170,000 distinct CDR3 sequences, approximately 96% being singletons. Sequenced input: CD4+ T cells from PBMCs. The source is a human donor with Susac syndrome.

The chain joins TRBV12-3 or TRBV12-4 to TRBJ2-3; 8 bases line up with TRBD1. The CDR3 loop spans 15 amino acids. The junction had 8 bases not matched to a gene; V was cut back by 6 bases and J by 3 bases. The CDR3 DNA is TGTGCCAGCAGCCGCGGGACAGGAGCTACAGATACGCAGTATTTT. Protein: CASSRGTGATDTQYF.

The count of this clonotype is one. This chain links TRBV9 with TRBJ1-3; tentative D call: TRBD1 (5 bases). CDR3 length equals 14 residues. The V gene's germline CDR1 is SGDLS and CDR2 YYNGEE. V shed 2 bases and J shed 4 bases, with 10 bases lying between them. The CDR3 DNA sequence: TGTGCCAGCAGCGTCCCAGGGAGCGGAAACACCATATATTTT. This gives the protein CASSVPGSGNTIYF.

This sequence joins TRBV11-2 and TRBJ1-2, with a possible D match to TRBD1 (6 bases). The V end was cut by 3 bases, the J end by 3 bases, with 8 bases between. Looked up from germline, CDR1 is SGHAT and CDR2 is FQNNGV. This CDR3 is 13 amino acids long. The CDR3 nucleotides are TGTGCCAGCAGCTTGTCAGGGGACTATGGCTACACCTTC. Amino acid sequence: CASSLSGDYGYTF.

The gene calls are TRBV6-5 and TRBJ2-5; the match to TRBD2 covers 9 bases. CDR1 MNHEY and CDR2 SVGAGI come from the germline V gene. V shed 3 bases and J 9 bases; nucleotides not matched to a gene: 14. CDR3 size: 16 residues. This CDR3 reads CASSYGATAGGTPQYF. The CDR3 DNA follows: TGTGCCAGCAGTTATGGGGCCACAGCGGGGGGAACGCCCCAGTACTTC.

This sequence joins TRBV2 and TRBJ1-2; D remains ambiguous. With 3 bases removed from V and 4 bases from J, the gap between germline ends came to 9 bases. The germline V gene encodes CDR1 SNHLY and CDR2 FYNNEI. This CDR3 contains 13 residues. The CDR3 region is CASSEQPIYGYTF. In DNA, the CDR3 is TGTGCCAGCAGTGAGCAACCGATCTATGGCTACACCTTC.

The chain couples TRBV24-1 to TRBJ2-3; D might be TRBD1 (6 bases). V lost 4 bases, J lost 2 bases, and 12 bases lay in between. CDR1 and CDR2 (germline): KGHDR, SFDVKD. The CDR3 has 15 amino acids. CDR3 amino acids: CATSDPDSPTDTQYF. CDR3 DNA: TGTGCCACCAGTGACCCGGACAGCCCCACAGATACGCAGTATTTT.

The V call is TRBV20-1, the J call TRBJ2-1, with D possibly matching TRBD1 (6 bases). V lost 5 bases and J 5 bases, leaving 10 bases between the germline ends. CDR1 is DFQATT, CDR2 SNEGSKA, per germline (reference sequence). CDR3 length: 12 residues. DNA of the CDR3: TGCAGTGCTGACGGACAGAACAATGAGCAGTTCTTC. It is translated as CSADGQNNEQFF.

This clonotype has only one observation. The genes are TRBV12-3 or TRBV12-4 and TRBJ1-4; maybe TRBD1 (5 bases). CDR3 length: 15 residues. Trimming shortened V by 6 bases and J by 2 bases, and 13 bases separated the two germline ends. CDR3 amino acids: CASSEGLGTNEKLFF. DNA of the CDR3: TGTGCCAGCAGCGAGGGGTTGGGCACTAATGAAAAACTGTTTTTT.

The chain couples TRBV5-1 to TRBJ2-7; TRBD2 might be the D (5 bases). The CDR3 extends over 15 amino acids. In germline, CDR1 is SGHRS, CDR2 YFSETQ. Trimming left V 3 bases short and J 3 bases short, with 16 bases between. The CDR3 spells CASSSGLGNLYEQYF. DNA for the CDR3: TGCGCCAGCAGCTCAGGACTGGGAAATCTCTACGAGCAGTACTTC.

The chain joins TRBV27 to TRBJ2-5; TRBD1 matches 8 bases. Looked up from germline, CDR1 is MNHEY and CDR2 is SMNVEV (reference sequence). The CDR3 has 16 residues. V shed 6 bases and J 2 bases; nucleotides not matched to a gene: 11. The CDR3 nucleotides are TGTGCCAGCAGCCGACGACCGGGACAGGAACAAGAGACCCAGTACTTC. Its protein is CASSRRPGQEQETQYF.

The V gene is TRBV7-3, the J gene TRBJ2-1; D possibly corresponds to TRBD2 (6 bases). Germline CDR1 reads SGHTA; CDR2 reads FQGTGA. Trimming took off 5 bases at V and 3 bases at J, with 14 bases between the two ends. The CDR3 has 15 amino acids. The CDR3 bases are TGTGCCAGCAGCCCCGCCAGCGGGTTCTACAATGAGCAGTTCTTC. Its translation is CASSPASGFYNEQFF.

This clonotype was observed a single time. This CDR3 reads CSARDLGYGGGKPQHF. The CDR3 nucleotides read TGCAGTGCTAGAGATCTGGGGTATGGGGGGGGAAAGCCCCAGCATTTT. The chain is built from TRBV20-1 and TRBJ1-5; perhaps TRBD1 as D (5 bases). Trimming cost V 0 bases and J 8 bases, with 20 bases left between them. Looked up from germline, CDR1 is DFQATT and CDR2 is SNEGSKA (reference sequence). The CDR3 is 16 amino acids.

The J gene is TRBJ1-5, the V gene TRBV20-1; 8 bases line up with TRBD1. There are 16 residues in the CDR3. Germline values: CDR1 DFQATT, CDR2 SNEGSKA (reference sequence). Losses at the gene ends were 5 bases for V and 0 bases for J; bases not matched to a gene: 9. CDR3 protein: CSAARQGTNSNQPQHF. CDR3 nucleotide sequence: TGCAGTGCTGCCCGACAGGGGACAAATAGCAATCAGCCCCAGCATTTT.

The V and J genes are TRBV30 and TRBJ1-3; D possibly corresponds to TRBD1 (5 bases). The ends were cut back, 3 bases at V and 7 bases at J, with 19 bases in the middle. Germline lookup yields CDR1 GTSNPN and CDR2 SVGIG (reference sequence). This CDR3 is built from 15 residues. The CDR3, as DNA: TGTGCCTGGAGGGCAGGACACGACCTTACGAACACCATATATTTT. Translation: CAWRAGHDLTNTIYF.

V gene TRBV7-9 combines with J gene TRBJ1-1; D is undetermined. Germline CDR1 is SEHNR and CDR2 is FQNEAQ (reference sequence). V lost 3 bases to trimming and J lost 0 bases, with 5 bases between them. The CDR3 loop spans 13 amino acids. The CDR3 sequence: CASSFEMNTEAFF. The DNA of the CDR3 is TGTGCCAGCAGCTTCGAGATGAACACTGAAGCTTTCTTT. The entire variable domain, with the rest obtained from reference TRBV7-9 and TRBJ1-1, is as follows: DTGVSQNPRHKITKRGQNVTFRCDPISEHNRLYWYRQTLGQGPEFLTYFQNEAQLEKSRLLSDRFSAERPKGSFSTLEIQRTEQGDSAMYLCASSFEMNTEAFFGQGTRLTVV.

J is TRBJ2-3 and V is TRBV20-1; 9 bases align to TRBD2. The CDR3 covers 15 residues. CDR1 and CDR2 from the germline V gene are DFQATT and SNEGSKA (reference sequence). Germline trimming cut 5 bases from V and 5 bases from J; bases unmatched to any gene: 11. The CDR3 DNA is TGCAGTGCTCCTCCGGCTAGCGGGGTCAGAGATACGCAGTATTTT. It translates to CSAPPASGVRDTQYF.

The chain recombines TRBV18 with TRBJ1-1; tentative D call: TRBD1 (5 bases). CDR3 length equals 16 residues. In germline, CDR1 is KGHSH, CDR2 LQKENI. Trimming stripped 6 bases from V and 2 bases from J, with 19 bases between. The CDR3 sequence: CASSPLRDLLNTEAFF. CDR3 bases: TGTGCCAGCTCCCCCCTGAGGGACCTACTAAACACTGAAGCTTTCTTT. Supplemented by reference TRBV18 and TRBJ1-1, the full variable domain reads NAGVMQNPRHLVRRRGQEARLRCSPMKGHSHVYWYRQLPEEGLKFMVYLQKENIIDESGMPKERFSAEFPKEGPSILRIQQVVRGDSAAYFCASSPLRDLLNTEAFFGQGTRLTVV.

This chain connects TRBV7-9 to TRBJ1-1; D possibly corresponds to TRBD1 (5 bases). The CDR3 has 14 residues. Germline V gives CDR1 SEHNR, CDR2 FQNEAQ (reference sequence). V shed 5 bases and J shed 7 bases, with 17 bases lying between them. This CDR3 reads CASSPNGGTLEAFF. CDR3 bases: TGTGCCAGCAGCCCTAACGGGGGGACCCTTGAAGCTTTCTTT.

The V gene is TRBV12-5, the J gene TRBJ2-1; D unclear. V shed 3 bases and J shed 5 bases, with 5 bases lying between them. There are 12 residues in the CDR3. Germline V gene lookup returns CDR1 LGHNT and CDR2 FRNRAP. The CDR3 DNA is TGTGCTAGTGGTTTCGCCGACAATGAGCAGTTCTTC. Translated, it gives CASGFADNEQFF.